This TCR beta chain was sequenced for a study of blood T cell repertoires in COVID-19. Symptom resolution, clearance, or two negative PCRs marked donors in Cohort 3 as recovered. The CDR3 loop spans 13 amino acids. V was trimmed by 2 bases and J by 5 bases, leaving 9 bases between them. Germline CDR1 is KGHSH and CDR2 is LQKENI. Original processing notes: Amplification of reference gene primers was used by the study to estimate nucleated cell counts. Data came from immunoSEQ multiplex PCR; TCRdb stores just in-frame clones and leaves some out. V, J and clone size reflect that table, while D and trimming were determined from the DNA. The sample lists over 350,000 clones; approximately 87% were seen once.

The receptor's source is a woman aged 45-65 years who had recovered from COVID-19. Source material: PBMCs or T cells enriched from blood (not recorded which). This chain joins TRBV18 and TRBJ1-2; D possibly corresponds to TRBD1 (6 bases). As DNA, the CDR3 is TGTGCCAGCTCACCATCAGGGGAATATGGCTACACCTTC. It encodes CASSPSGEYGYTF.